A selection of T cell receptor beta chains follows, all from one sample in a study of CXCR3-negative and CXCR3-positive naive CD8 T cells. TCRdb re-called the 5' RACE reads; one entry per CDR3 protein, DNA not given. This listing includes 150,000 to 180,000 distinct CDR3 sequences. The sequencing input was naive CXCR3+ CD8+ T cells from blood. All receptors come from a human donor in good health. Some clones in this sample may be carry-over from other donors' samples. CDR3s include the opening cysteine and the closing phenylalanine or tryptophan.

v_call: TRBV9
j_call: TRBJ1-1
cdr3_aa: CASSVEALDEAFF

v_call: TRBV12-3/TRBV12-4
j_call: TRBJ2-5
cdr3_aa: CASSLSHWSDQETQYF

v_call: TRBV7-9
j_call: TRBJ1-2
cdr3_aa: CASSLGQGAYGYTF

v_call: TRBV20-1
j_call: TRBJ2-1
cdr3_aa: CSARALTRNEQFF

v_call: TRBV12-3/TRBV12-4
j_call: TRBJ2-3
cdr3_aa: CASSVISTDTQYF

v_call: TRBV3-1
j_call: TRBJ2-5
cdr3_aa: CASVRAGGFQETQYF

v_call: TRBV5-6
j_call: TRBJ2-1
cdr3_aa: CASSYGQTSYNEQFF

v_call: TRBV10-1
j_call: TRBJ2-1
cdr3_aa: CASSESGVVGEQFF

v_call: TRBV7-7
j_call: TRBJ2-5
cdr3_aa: CASSFYWGETQYF

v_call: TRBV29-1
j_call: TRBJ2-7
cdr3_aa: CSVVAGIEQYF

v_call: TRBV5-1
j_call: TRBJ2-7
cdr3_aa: CASRDMGATVEQYF

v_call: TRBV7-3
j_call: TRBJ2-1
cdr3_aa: CASSGIRDGEQFF

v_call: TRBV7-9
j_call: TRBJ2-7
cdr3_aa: CASSLGDRGLYEQYF

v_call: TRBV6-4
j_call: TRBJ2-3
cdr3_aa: CASSDSRGDVDTQYF

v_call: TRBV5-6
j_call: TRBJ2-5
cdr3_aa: CASSLGAGWETQYF

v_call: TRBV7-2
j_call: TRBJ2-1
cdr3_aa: CASTPLGGPSYNEQFF

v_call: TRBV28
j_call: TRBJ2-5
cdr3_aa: CASSLEGAPPEETQYF

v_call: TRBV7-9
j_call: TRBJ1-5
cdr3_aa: CASSSGSQPQHF

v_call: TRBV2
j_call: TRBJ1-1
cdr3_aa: CATSTGTLWNTEAFF

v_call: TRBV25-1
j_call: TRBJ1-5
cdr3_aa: CASSGPFRNQPQHF

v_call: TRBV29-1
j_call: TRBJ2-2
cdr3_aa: CSVEDRGTSVPGELFF

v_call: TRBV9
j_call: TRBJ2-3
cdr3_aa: CASSEQGRGTDTQYF

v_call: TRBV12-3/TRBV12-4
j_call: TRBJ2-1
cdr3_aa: CASSPWTDDQDEQFF

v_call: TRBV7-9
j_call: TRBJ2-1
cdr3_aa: CASSYTGTGSLF

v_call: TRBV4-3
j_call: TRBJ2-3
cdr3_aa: CASSRIRTAADTQYF

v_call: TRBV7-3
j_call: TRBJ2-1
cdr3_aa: CASSSLPGDEQFF

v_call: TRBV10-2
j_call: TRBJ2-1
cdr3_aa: CATELWGSYNEQFF

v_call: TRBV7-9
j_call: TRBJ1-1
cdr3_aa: CASSNGHTDTEAFF

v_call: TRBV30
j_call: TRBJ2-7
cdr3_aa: CAWSVLGYEQYF

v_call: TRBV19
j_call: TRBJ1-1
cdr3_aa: CASRDRLEAFF

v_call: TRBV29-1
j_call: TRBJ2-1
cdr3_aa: CSVEGSPLPYEQFF

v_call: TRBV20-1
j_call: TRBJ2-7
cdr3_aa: CSAREGSGRAYEQYF

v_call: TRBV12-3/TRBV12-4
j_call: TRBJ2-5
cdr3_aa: CASSLYEVAGVQETQYF

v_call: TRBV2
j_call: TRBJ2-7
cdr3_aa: CALASRTGYEQYF

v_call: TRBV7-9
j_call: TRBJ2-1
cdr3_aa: CASSSSGGPFHNEQFF

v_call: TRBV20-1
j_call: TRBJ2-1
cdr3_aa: CSARGTADNEQFF

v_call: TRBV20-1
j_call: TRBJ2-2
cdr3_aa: CSARERGLNTGELFF

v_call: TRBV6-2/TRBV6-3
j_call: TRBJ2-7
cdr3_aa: CASSYVEAYEQYF

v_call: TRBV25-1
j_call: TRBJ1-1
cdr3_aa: CASSGGPEAFF

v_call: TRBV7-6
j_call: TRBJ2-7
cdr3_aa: CASSPLLPGQGSYEQYF

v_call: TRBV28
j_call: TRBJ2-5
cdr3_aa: CASSLSPSGAYQETQYF

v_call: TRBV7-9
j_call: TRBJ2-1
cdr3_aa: CASRAGTSPNEQFF

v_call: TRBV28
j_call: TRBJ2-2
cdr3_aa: CASSWTGVTGELFF

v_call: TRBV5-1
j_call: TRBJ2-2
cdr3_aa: CASSPTQTGLITGELFF

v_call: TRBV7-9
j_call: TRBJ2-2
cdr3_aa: CAIAGAGRMNTGELFF